A single sample gave rise to the 27 T cell receptor beta chains below, sequenced in a study of T cell clonotyping in hematopoietic cell transplantation. Clones were sequenced by immunoSEQ multiplex PCR, and TCRdb holds only the in-frame ones, with some missing. Of about 14,000 clones listed, around 94% are singletons. The specimen was PBMCs, collected 30 days after allogeneic stem cell transplant. The receptors come from a male patient aged 60 to 75 who had an allogeneic stem cell transplant from an unrelated donor, so the T cells may come from the graft donor. Some clones in this sample may be carry-over from other donors' samples.

The table lists this clone with a few counts. The V and J genes are TRBV6-5 and TRBJ1-2; D unclear. There are 11 residues in the CDR3. CDR1 is MNHEY, CDR2 SVGAGI, per germline. V lost 5 bases and J 4 bases, leaving 5 bases between the germline ends. The CDR3 bases are TGTGCCAGCAGTGATACCTATGGCTACACCTTC. This codes for CASSDTYGYTF.

The chain couples TRBV29-1 to TRBJ2-1; unclear D gene. V lost 3 bases, J lost 0 bases, and 9 bases lay in between. This CDR3 contains 14 residues. Per germline, CDR1 SQVTM and CDR2 ANQGSEA. CDR3: CSVDGLSSYNEQFF. The CDR3 DNA reads as TGCAGCGTTGATGGGTTGAGCTCCTACAATGAGCAGTTCTTC.

The chain employs TRBV7-9 and TRBJ1-2; a weak D match, TRBD1 (6 bases). Between the trimmed V and J ends, which lost 7 bases and 2 bases, there was a span of 11 bases. The length of the CDR3 is 13 residues. Per the germline V gene, CDR1 is SEHNR and CDR2 is FQNEAQ (reference sequence). This CDR3 reads CASIHGGNYGYTF. CDR3 in DNA: TGTGCCAGCATCCACGGGGGCAACTATGGCTACACCTTC.

The genes are TRBV4-2 and TRBJ2-1; TRBD2 matches at 16 bases. The CDR3 is 18 amino acids. CDR1 is LGHNA, CDR2 YNFKEQ, per germline. The V gene end was trimmed by 4 bases and the J gene end by 5 bases; junction bases not matched to a gene: 8. The CDR3 DNA sequence: TGTGCCAGCAGCCGGGGACTAGCGGGGGGGCCGGGCGACAATGAGCAGTTCTTC. This translates into CASSRGLAGGPGDNEQFF.

CDR3 in amino acids: CASSLDQGDTGELFF. CDR3 DNA: TGTGCCAGCAGCTTGGACCAGGGGGACACCGGGGAGCTGTTTTTT. This rearrangement joins TRBV5-8 to TRBJ2-2; TRBD1 matches 7 bases. With 0 bases clipped from V and 3 bases from J, the junction kept 2 bases outside the gene matches. CDR3 length: 15 residues. Germline V CDR1 and CDR2: SGHTS, YDEGEE.

V and J are TRBV11-3 and TRBJ2-3, with D tentatively TRBD2 (5 bases). Germline lookup yields CDR1 SGHNT and CDR2 YENEEA. V lost 1 base and J lost 2, with 10 bases in between. CDR3 length equals 15 residues. The CDR3 loop reads CASSLGSTNTDTQYF. In nucleotides, the CDR3 is TGTGCCAGCAGCTTAGGTTCGACTAACACAGATACGCAGTATTTT. Variable domain in full (rest from reference TRBV11-3 and TRBJ2-3): EAGVVQSPRYKIIEKKQPVAFWCNPISGHNTLYWYLQNLGQGPELLIRYENEEAVDDSQLPKDRFSAERLKGVDSTLKIQPAELGDSAVYLCASSLGSTNTDTQYFGPGTRLTVL.

The rearrangement links TRBV7-2 to TRBJ2-7, with 8 bases fitting TRBD1. The CDR3 sequence is 15 residues long. V shed 5 bases, J shed 4 bases, and the junction held 10 bases outside the gene matches. CDR1 and CDR2 (germline): SGHTA, FQGNSA. The CDR3 loop reads CASSLTGTGDYEQYF. CDR3 coding DNA: TGTGCCAGCAGCCTAACCGGGACAGGTGATTACGAGCAGTACTTC.

The rearrangement joins TRBV29-1 to TRBJ1-1; D uncertain. Trimming cost V 7 bases and J 0 bases, with 12 bases left between them. Per the germline V gene, CDR1 is SQVTM and CDR2 is ANQGSEA. The CDR3 sequence is 13 residues long. Written as DNA, the CDR3 is TGCAGCGCCGTACAGAGCCTGAACACTGAAGCTTTCTTT. This codes for CSAVQSLNTEAFF.

The chain combines TRBV16 with TRBJ1-6; a weak D match, TRBD1 (5 bases). This CDR3 is built from 14 residues. Germline V gene sequence: CDR1 KGHSY, CDR2 FQNENV. V was trimmed by 2 bases and J by 5 bases, leaving 7 bases between them. CDR3 DNA: TGTGCCAGCAGCCAAAGACAGCATAATTCACCCCTCCACTTT. It translates to CASSQRQHNSPLHF.

This clone appeared a single time. The gene calls are TRBV10-2 and TRBJ1-1; D is unresolved. Germline CDR1 is WSHSY and CDR2 is SAAADI. The V and J ends lost 3 bases and 7 bases respectively, with 15 bases between them. This CDR3 comprises 14 residues. The CDR3 bases are TGCGCCAGCAGTGATGTTAGGCGCGGCAATGAAGCTTTCTTT. Residues: CASSDVRRGNEAFF.

This chain joins TRBV9 and TRBJ2-7; possible D gene TRBD1, 5 bases. The ends were cut back, 4 bases at V and 6 bases at J, with 11 bases in the middle. CDR3 length: 12 amino acids. Germline loops: CDR1 SGDLS, CDR2 YYNGEE. The CDR3: CASSPTGTEQYF. The DNA of the CDR3 is TGTGCCAGCAGCCCCACAGGAACCGAGCAGTACTTC.

This clone was detected only once. CDR3 nucleotides: TGTGCCAGCAGCTTACAGAACAGGGCAGACACCGGGGAGCTGTTTTTT. It specifies CASSLQNRADTGELFF. V usage is TRBV11-2 and J usage is TRBJ2-2; D possibly corresponds to TRBD1 (6 bases). The length of the CDR3 is 16 residues. The V end lost 2 bases, the J end lost 3 bases, and 13 bases lay between the germline ends. Germline assignment: CDR1 SGHAT and CDR2 FQNNGV.

This clone was seen just once. The rearrangement uses TRBV9 and TRBJ1-1; no reliable D call. The ends were cut back, 0 bases at V and 2 bases at J, with 17 bases in the middle. CDR1 is SGDLS and CDR2 is YYNGEE in the germline V gene. The CDR3 has 17 residues. The CDR3 region is CASSVGGGLGRNTEAFF. DNA for the CDR3: TGTGCCAGCAGCGTAGGGGGAGGGTTAGGGCGAAACACTGAAGCTTTCTTT.

The chain recombines TRBV19 with TRBJ1-5; D unclear. V shed 9 bases and J shed 0 bases, with 12 bases lying between them. Per germline, CDR1 LNHDA and CDR2 SQIVND (reference sequence). CDR3 length: 14 residues. CDR3 loop: CASGHQSSNQPQHF. The CDR3, as DNA: TGTGCCAGCGGCCATCAGAGTAGCAATCAGCCCCAGCATTTT.

This clone appeared a single time. The rearrangement links TRBV4-2 to TRBJ2-1; 8 bases are shared with TRBD2. The V gene end was trimmed by 3 bases and the J gene end by 8 bases; junction bases not matched to a gene: 15. The germline gives CDR1 LGHNA, CDR2 YNFKEQ. The CDR3 length is 17 residues. CDR3 coding DNA: TGTGCCAGCAGCCAGACGGAACGGGGGGGCGGTATCCATGAGCAGTTCTTC. Translation gives CASSQTERGGGIHEQFF.

The gene calls are TRBV18 and TRBJ1-6; 7 nucleotides match TRBD1. This CDR3 comprises 15 residues. The V gene end was trimmed by 4 bases and the J gene end by 6 bases; junction bases not matched to a gene: 6. Per germline, CDR1 KGHSH and CDR2 LQKENI. The CDR3 coding sequence is TGTGCCAGCTCACTAAGGGACAGCAGTAATTCACCCCTCCACTTT. Its translation: CASSLRDSSNSPLHF.

V and J are TRBV5-4 and TRBJ1-1; 9 bases line up with TRBD1. Germline V gives CDR1 SGHNT, CDR2 YYREEE (reference sequence). V trimming: 0 bases; J trimming: 4 bases; junction bases outside the gene matches: 4. The CDR3 covers 15 residues. In DNA form, the CDR3 reads TGTGCCAGCAGCTTGGGGACAGGGGTGGTCACTGAAGCTTTCTTT. Its protein is CASSLGTGVVTEAFF. Filled out from reference TRBV5-4 and TRBJ1-1, the complete variable domain reads ETGVTQSPTHLIKTRGQQVTLRCSSQSGHNTVSWYQQALGQGPQFIFQYYREEENGRGNFPPRFSGLQFPNYSSELNVNALELDDSALYLCASSLGTGVVTEAFFGQGTRLTVV.

The V call is TRBV19, the J call TRBJ1-1, with D hard to call. The CDR3 length is 11 residues. Germline V CDR1 and CDR2: LNHDA, SQIVND (reference sequence). V gave up 9 bases and J gave up 3 bases, with 8 bases separating them. The CDR3 reads CASDRDTEAFF. The CDR3, as DNA: TGTGCCAGCGACCGGGACACTGAAGCTTTCTTT.

J is TRBJ2-7 and V is TRBV11-1; 8 positions agree with TRBD2. This CDR3 spans 15 amino acids. V was clipped by 3 bases and J by 0 bases; unmatched bases: 4. In germline, CDR1 is SGHAT, CDR2 FQDESV (reference sequence). This CDR3 is CASSFTSGSSYEQYF. The CDR3 DNA reads TGTGCCAGCAGCTTCACTAGCGGTAGCTCCTACGAGCAGTACTTC. Looking up the rest from reference TRBV11-1 and TRBJ2-7 gives the full variable domain: EAEVAQSPRYKITEKSQAVAFWCDPISGHATLYWYRQILGQGPELLVQFQDESVVDDSQLPKDRFSAERLKGVDSTLKIQPAELGDSAMYLCASSFTSGSSYEQYFGPGTRLTVT.

The gene calls are TRBV6-6 and TRBJ1-2, with 9 bases fitting TRBD1. The CDR3 is 15 residues long. After removal of 6 bases from V and 2 bases from J, the junction contained 7 bases not matched to a gene. Looked up from germline, CDR1 is MNHNY and CDR2 is SVGAGI (reference sequence). CDR3 in amino acids: CASRRRTGGNYGYTF. The CDR3 DNA is TGTGCCAGCAGGCGCCGAACAGGGGGCAACTATGGCTACACCTTC.

This clone occurred once. V is TRBV19 and J is TRBJ2-1; D remains ambiguous. The germline CDR1 and CDR2 sequences are LNHDA and SQIVND (reference sequence). The CDR3 has 11 amino acids. V was pared by 6 bases and J by 3 bases, with 3 bases between. CDR3 sequence (DNA): TGTGCCAGTAGCCTCTACAATGAGCAGTTCTTC. As protein: CASSLYNEQFF.

The chain uses TRBV6-5 and TRBJ1-2; 7 positions agree with TRBD1. Unmatched junction bases numbered 7, after V lost 7 bases and J lost 5 bases. This CDR3 has 13 residues. CDR1 MNHEY and CDR2 SVGAGI come from the germline V gene. CDR3 in amino acids: CASKEQGIYGYTF. The CDR3 nucleotides are TGTGCCAGCAAAGAACAGGGGATTTATGGCTACACCTTC.

The chain is built from TRBV19 and TRBJ1-3, with 10 bases fitting TRBD1. Germline CDR1 is LNHDA and CDR2 is SQIVND (reference sequence). The CDR3 has 16 amino acids. The ends lost 2 bases at V and 2 bases at J; junction bases unmatched: 3. CDR3 nucleotide sequence: TGTGCCAGTAGTATACTGGACAGGGGGACTGGAAACACCATATATTTT. It encodes CASSILDRGTGNTIYF.

V gene TRBV5-6 combines with J gene TRBJ2-5; D ambiguous. The V gene's germline CDR1 is SGHDT and CDR2 YYEEEE. This CDR3 is 12 amino acids long. Trimming removed 8 bases at V and 5 bases at J, with 13 bases between. The CDR3 is CASGQAGETQYF. In DNA form, the CDR3 reads TGTGCCAGTGGTCAGGCTGGGGAGACCCAGTACTTC.

V gene TRBV28 combines with J gene TRBJ2-5, with 8 nucleotides matching TRBD2. Germline CDR1 reads MDHEN; CDR2 reads SYDVKM. With V trimmed by 2 bases and J by 1 base, 3 bases remained unmatched. This CDR3 contains 15 residues. The CDR3 bases are TGTGCCAGCAGTTTAGGGCGGGGGGTCCAAGAGACCCAGTACTTC. It codes for CASSLGRGVQETQYF.

The count of this clone is one. The chain employs TRBV6-5 and TRBJ1-5, with D possibly TRBD1 on 5 matching bases. Germline assignment: CDR1 MNHEY and CDR2 SVGAGI. V gave up 6 bases and J gave up 4 bases, with 10 bases separating them. The length of the CDR3 is 13 residues. The DNA for the CDR3 is TGTGCCAGCAGGGGGGGATATAATCAGCCCCAGCATTTT. It is translated as CASRGGYNQPQHF.

The chain joins TRBV5-1 to TRBJ2-3; D is unresolved. This CDR3 is 14 amino acids long. Trimming removed 0 bases at V and 5 bases at J, with 10 bases between. Germline CDR1 and CDR2: SGHRS and YFSETQ. In DNA form, the CDR3 reads TGCGCCAGCAGCTTGGCCCAAGAGCTAGATACGCAGTATTTT. Protein: CASSLAQELDTQYF. Based on the CDR3 plus reference TRBV5-1 and TRBJ2-3, the full variable domain is KAGVTQTPRYLIKTRGQQVTLSCSPISGHRSVSWYQQTPGQGLQFLFEYFSETQRNKGNFPGRFSGRQFSNSRSEMNVSTLELGDSALYLCASSLAQELDTQYFGPGTRLTVL.